This T cell receptor beta chain was found in a study of cytomegalovirus exposure and HLA in healthy donors. Comments on this clone: Its antigen remains unknown.

Regarding donors, all were healthy bone marrow donors. General study findings and limits: Follow-up analysis later connected one missense variant in DCLRE1C with trimming of TCR beta V- and J-genes. The presence/absence work took it that sequencing depth was about the same across donors. Researchers reported that a few CMV-associated chains were confirmed in vitro as CMV antigen-specific.

The CDR3 is 15 residues long. V gave up 6 bases and J gave up 5 bases; unmatched junction bases: 12. CDR1 MDHEN and CDR2 SYDVKM come from the germline V gene. PCR amplification relied on 60 Vbeta primers (plus 13 Jbeta primers). TCRdb's copy holds only in-frame clones and misses some; the assay was immunoSEQ multiplex PCR. Of roughly 100,000 clones in the sample, about 80% were seen once. The source material was PBMCs. The TCR originated in a man aged 18 to 29 in good health and CMV-seropositive. The chain recombines TRBV28 with TRBJ1-2; TRBD1 aligns across 7 bases. The CDR3 loop is CASRQLDRVSYGYTF. For the CDR3, the DNA is TGTGCCAGCAGGCAACTTGACAGGGTGTCTTATGGCTACACCTTC.